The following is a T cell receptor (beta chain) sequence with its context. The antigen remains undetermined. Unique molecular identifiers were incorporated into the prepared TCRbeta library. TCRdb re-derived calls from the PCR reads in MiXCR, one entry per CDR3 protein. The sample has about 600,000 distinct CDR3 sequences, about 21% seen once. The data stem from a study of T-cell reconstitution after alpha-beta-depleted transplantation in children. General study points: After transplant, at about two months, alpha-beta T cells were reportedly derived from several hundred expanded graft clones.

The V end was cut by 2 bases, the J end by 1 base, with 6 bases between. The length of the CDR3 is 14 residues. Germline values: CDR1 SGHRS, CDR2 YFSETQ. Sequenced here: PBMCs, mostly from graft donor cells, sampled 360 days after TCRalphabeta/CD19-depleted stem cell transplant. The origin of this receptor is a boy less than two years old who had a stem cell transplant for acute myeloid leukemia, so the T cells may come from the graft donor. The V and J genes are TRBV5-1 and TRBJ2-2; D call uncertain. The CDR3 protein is CASSFGRNTGELFF. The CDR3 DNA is TGCGCCAGCAGCTTTGGGCGGAACACCGGGGAGCTGTTTTTT.